Below, one T cell receptor (beta chain) is given with its context. What this receptor recognizes is not known. No base qualities exist here, and no much larger clone lies one base off it. Ficoll-Paque density gradient centrifugation was used to isolate PBMCs. The sample is drawn from a study of T-cell memory formation after mild COVID-19 (dated by TCRdb to the early 2020s). Some background on the complete study: Most TCR sequence clusters were specific to one of the two donors. T-cell clones expanding and contracting after mild COVID-19 in two donors were tracked by longitudinal TCRalpha and TCRbeta repertoire sequencing. Two young, previously healthy adult volunteers, one female and one male, were included in the cohort.

Overall results and qualifications from the work: SARS-CoV-2 specificity was not confirmed for the second-wave clones peaking on day 37. Clones contracting from day 15 to 85 had balanced CD4/CD8 phenotypes, while a second wave expanding from day 15 to 37 was biased towards CD4+. Contracting CD4+ clones turned up mainly in the CM and EM memory subsets, whereas EMRA was where CD8+ clones were enriched. Some responding clones were detected in pre-infection memory, which suggested that pre-existing cross-reactive memory T cells had joined the SARS-CoV-2 response. Only a couple of mild cases were covered by the study, and larger cohorts that include severe cases with pre-infection samples were considered necessary.

CDR1 and CDR2 are read off the germline V gene (reference sequence) as SEHNR and FQNEAQ. The V end loses 1 base and the J end loses 3 bases, and a stretch of 22 bases separates them. The CDR3 runs 19 residues from the cysteine to the phenylalanine. The sequence is cut down to CDR3 DNA, 57 bases in frame from base 1. The data were produced on an Illumina NovaSeq 6000. cDNA libraries for TCRalpha and TCRbeta were prepared by 5'RACE using constant-segment primers, with sample barcodes and unique molecular identifiers added. Trizol reagent was used to extract RNA from every sample. Library amplification was performed in two PCR steps, and a second sample barcode and Illumina TruSeq adapters were introduced in the second step. Libraries were sequenced on an Illumina NovaSeq with 2 x 150 bp paired-end reads. Per the authors' processing: The reads were demultiplexed and collapsed into UMI-guided consensus sequences using migec v1.2.7. With mixcr v2.1.11, UMI consensuses were aligned to TRA and TRB V and J templates and assembled into clonotypes. A clonotype was counted as expanded or contracted only when both edgeR and NoisET called the clonotype significant, with the noise models trained on biological replicates. For edgeR calls, the thresholds were a false discovery rate-adjusted p below 0.01 and a log2 fold-change of 1. As an exploratory analysis of dynamics, PCA with hierarchical clustering was applied to max-normalized trajectories of the 1000 most abundant clonotypes. Separately sequenced CD4+ and CD8+ repertoires were used to assign the CD4 or CD8 phenotype of responding clones. Starting from the raw public reads, TCRdb applied fastp trimming at Q25, assembled clones with MiXCR and retained in-frame beta chains. When rows share a CDR3 protein, they turn into one entry using the most common DNA and genes. The authors' filters were not applied to this entry. The sample table contains fewer than 250,000 distinct CDR3 sequences; only one count was recorded for around 30% of them. The top ten hold over 9.5% of the sample.

The source is an adult woman who had mild COVID-19 (a few samples of this study predate the infection). The sample titles of this study are shuffled in the database, so cell type and time point are left out; the donor was told from shared clones. The sample comprised PBMCs or a T cell subset sorted from them (not recorded which). Here the chain combines TRBV7-9 and TRBJ2-1, and possibly TRBD1, on 7 matching bases. The CDR3 protein: CASSLGGVGRGKSYNEQFF. The DNA sequence follows: TGTGCCAGCAGCTTAGGCGGGGTCGGCAGGGGGAAGAGCTACAATGAGCAGTTCTTC.